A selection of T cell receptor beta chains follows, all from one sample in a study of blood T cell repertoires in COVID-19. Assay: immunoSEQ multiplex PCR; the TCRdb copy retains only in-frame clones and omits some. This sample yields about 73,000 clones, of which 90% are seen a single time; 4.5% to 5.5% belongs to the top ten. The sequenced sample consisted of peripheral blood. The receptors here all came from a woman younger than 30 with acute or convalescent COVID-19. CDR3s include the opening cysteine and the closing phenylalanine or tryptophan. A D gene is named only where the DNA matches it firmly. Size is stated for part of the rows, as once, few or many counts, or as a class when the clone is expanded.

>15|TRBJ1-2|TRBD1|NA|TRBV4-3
CASSLSPTGGDGYTF
TGCGCCAGCAGCCTTAGCCCGACAGGGGGAGATGGCTACACCTTC
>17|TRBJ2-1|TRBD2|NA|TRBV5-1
CASSLAVTGTSLGEQFF
TGCGCCAGCAGCTTGGCAGTCACCGGGACTAGTCTCGGTGAGCAGTTCTTC
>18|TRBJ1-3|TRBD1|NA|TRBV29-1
CSVEVAGTGLNSGNTIYF
TGCAGCGTTGAAGTCGCTGGGACAGGGCTTAACTCTGGAAACACCATATATTTT
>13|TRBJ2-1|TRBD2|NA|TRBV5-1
CASSLASGNEQFF
TGCGCCAGCAGCTTGGCTAGCGGGAATGAGCAGTTCTTC
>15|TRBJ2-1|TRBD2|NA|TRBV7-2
CASSLELAGYNEQFF
TGTGCCAGCAGCTTAGAACTAGCGGGATACAATGAGCAGTTCTTC
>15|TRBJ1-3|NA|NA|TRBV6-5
CASSYGRGAGNTIYF
TGTGCCAGCAGTTACGGGAGGGGTGCTGGAAACACCATATATTTT
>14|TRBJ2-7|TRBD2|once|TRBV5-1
CASSSGTNSYEQYF
TGCGCCAGCAGCTCCGGGACTAACTCCTACGAGCAGTACTTC
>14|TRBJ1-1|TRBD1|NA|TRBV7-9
CASSLGTGVTEAFF
TGTGCCAGCAGCTTAGGGACAGGGGTTACTGAAGCTTTCTTT
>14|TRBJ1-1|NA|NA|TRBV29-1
CSALRTVMNTEAFF
TGCAGCGCTCTAAGGACAGTGATGAACACTGAAGCTTTCTTT
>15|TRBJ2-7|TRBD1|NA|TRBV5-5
CASSPRQGAYNEQYF
TGTGCCAGCAGCCCCCGGCAGGGGGCGTATAACGAGCAGTACTTC
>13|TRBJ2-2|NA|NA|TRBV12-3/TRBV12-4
CASSVRRTGELFF
TGTGCCAGCAGTGTGAGGCGGACCGGGGAGCTGTTTTTT
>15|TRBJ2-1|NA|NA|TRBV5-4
CASSRGTGTYNEQFF
TGTGCCAGCAGCAGAGGTACAGGGACCTACAATGAGCAGTTCTTC
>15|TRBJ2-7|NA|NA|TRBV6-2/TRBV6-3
CASSKTGLQNYEQYF
TGTGCCAGCAGCAAGACGGGACTGCAAAACTACGAGCAGTACTTC
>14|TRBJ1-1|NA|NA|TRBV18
CASSPQGQNTEAFF
TGTGCCAGCTCACCACAGGGACAGAACACTGAAGCTTTCTTT
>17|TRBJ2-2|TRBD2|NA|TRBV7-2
CASSQRETSGMWGELFF
TGTGCCAGCAGTCAACGCGAGACTAGCGGGATGTGGGGGGAGCTGTTTTTT
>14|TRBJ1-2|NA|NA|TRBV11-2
CASSFPSGSYGYTF
TGTGCCAGCAGCTTCCCTTCGGGGTCCTATGGCTACACCTTC
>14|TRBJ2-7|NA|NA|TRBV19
CASSKRTQGDEQYF
TGTGCCAGTAGTAAAAGGACCCAGGGCGACGAGCAGTACTTC
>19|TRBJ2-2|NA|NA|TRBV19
CASSRRLTGQRANTGELFF
TGTGCCAGTAGCCGACGGCTGACTGGACAGCGCGCGAACACCGGGGAGCTGTTTTTT
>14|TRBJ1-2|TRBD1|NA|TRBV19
CASSAGTGDYGYTF
TGTGCCAGTAGTGCCGGGACAGGGGACTATGGCTACACCTTC
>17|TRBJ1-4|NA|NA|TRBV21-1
CASSNEVAGATNEKLFF
TGTGCCAGCAGCAATGAGGTCGCGGGGGCAACTAATGAAAAACTGTTTTTT
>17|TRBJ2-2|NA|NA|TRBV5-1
CASSLGVTTANTGELFF
TGCGCCAGCAGCTTGGGGGTGACAACTGCGAACACCGGGGAGCTGTTTTTT
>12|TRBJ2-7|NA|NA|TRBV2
CASSPTTYEQYF
TGTGCCAGCAGTCCCACTACCTACGAGCAGTACTTC
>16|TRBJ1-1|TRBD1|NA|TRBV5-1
CASSLGSTGGNTEAFF
TGCGCCAGCAGCTTGGGCTCGACAGGGGGGAACACTGAAGCTTTCTTT
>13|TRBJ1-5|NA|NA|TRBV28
CASSLVFNQPQHF
TGTGCCAGCAGTTTAGTCTTCAATCAGCCCCAGCATTTT
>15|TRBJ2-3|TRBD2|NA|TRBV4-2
CASSQGGGAGDTQYF
TGTGCCAGCAGCCAAGGCGGGGGGGCCGGAGATACGCAGTATTTT
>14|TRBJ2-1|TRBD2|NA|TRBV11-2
CASSPGTSGRIEFF
TGTGCCAGCAGCCCTGGGACTAGCGGGAGGATAGAGTTCTTC
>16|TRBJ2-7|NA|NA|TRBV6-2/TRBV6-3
CASSQPPNRASYEQYF
TGTGCCAGCAGCCAACCTCCTAACAGGGCTTCCTACGAGCAGTACTTC